This T cell receptor (beta chain) was recovered during a study of T cells after yellow fever vaccination. Regarding the study as a whole: Most clones from primary vaccination were detected again post-booster (roughly 96% CD4, 88% CD8).

This clonotype was observed a handful of times. Its antigen is unidentified. TCRdb processed the 5' RACE reads anew with MiXCR; each CDR3 protein has one entry. The sample carries approximately 510,000 distinct CDR3 sequences, 21% recorded once. The sequences come from PBMCs, collected 21 days after the first yellow fever vaccination. This receptor was identified in a man younger than 35 who received the YFV17D yellow fever vaccine.

The CDR3 loop is CATSDPTSGGGETQYF. CDR3 bases: TGTGCCACCAGTGACCCAACTAGCGGGGGAGGAGAGACCCAGTACTTC. The rearrangement joins TRBV24-1 to TRBJ2-5, with TRBD2 matching 11 bases. The CDR3 spans 16 residues. V trimming: 4 bases; J trimming: 4 bases; junction bases outside the gene matches: 7. Germline lookup yields CDR1 KGHDR and CDR2 SFDVKD.